Detailed here is one T cell receptor beta chain. The antigen is unknown. Both 60 Vbeta primers and 13 Jbeta primers went into the PCR. Profiled with immunoSEQ multiplex PCR; TCRdb holds only in-frame clones, not every one. The sample's table shows around 140,000 clones. This record belongs to a study of cytomegalovirus exposure and HLA in healthy donors. Study-level results: A few chains tied to CMV proved CMV antigen-specific in vitro. The only immune exposure information that was available was CMV serostatus.

The V end was cut by 4 bases, the J end by 0 bases, with 17 bases between. Germline CDR1 SGHRS, CDR2 YFSETQ. The CDR3 covers 17 residues. Sequenced material: PBMCs. This receptor was obtained from a woman aged 18-30 years in good health and CMV-seronegative. The genes are TRBV5-1 and TRBJ2-1; perhaps TRBD2 as D (6 bases). CDR3 loop: CASSVNGGRNSYNEQFF. The DNA for the CDR3 is TGCGCCAGCAGCGTGAATGGGGGGAGAAACTCCTACAATGAGCAGTTCTTC.